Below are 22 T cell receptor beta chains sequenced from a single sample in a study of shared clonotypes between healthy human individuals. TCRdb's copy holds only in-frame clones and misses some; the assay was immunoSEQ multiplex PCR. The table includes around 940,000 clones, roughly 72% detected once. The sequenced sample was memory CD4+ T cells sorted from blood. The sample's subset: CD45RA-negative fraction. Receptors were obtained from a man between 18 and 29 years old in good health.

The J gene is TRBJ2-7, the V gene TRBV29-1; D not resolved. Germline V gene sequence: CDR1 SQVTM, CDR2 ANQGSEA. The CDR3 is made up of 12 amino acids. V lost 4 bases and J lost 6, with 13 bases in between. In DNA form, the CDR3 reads TGCAGCGTTGGGGCGGCTTCAGGCGAGCAGTACTTC. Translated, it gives CSVGAASGEQYF.

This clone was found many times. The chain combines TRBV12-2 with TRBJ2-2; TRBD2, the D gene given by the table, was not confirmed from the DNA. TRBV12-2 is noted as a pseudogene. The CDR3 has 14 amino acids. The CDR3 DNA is TGTGCAAGTCGCCGTGGCGGGGGCACCGGGGAGCTGTTTTTT. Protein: CASRRGGGTGELFF.

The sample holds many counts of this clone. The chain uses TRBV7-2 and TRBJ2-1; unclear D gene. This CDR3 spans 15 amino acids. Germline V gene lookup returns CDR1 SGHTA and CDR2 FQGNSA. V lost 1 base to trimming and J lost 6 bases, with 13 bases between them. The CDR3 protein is CASSLVRLESNEQFF. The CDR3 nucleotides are TGTGCCAGCAGCTTAGTCAGGCTAGAGTCCAATGAGCAGTTCTTC.

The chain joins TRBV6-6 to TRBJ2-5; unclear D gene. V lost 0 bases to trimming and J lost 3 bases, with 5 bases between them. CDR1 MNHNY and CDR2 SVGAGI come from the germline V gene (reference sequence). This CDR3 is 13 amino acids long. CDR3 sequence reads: CASSYSAEETQYF. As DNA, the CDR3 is TGTGCCAGCAGTTACTCTGCTGAAGAGACCCAGTACTTC.

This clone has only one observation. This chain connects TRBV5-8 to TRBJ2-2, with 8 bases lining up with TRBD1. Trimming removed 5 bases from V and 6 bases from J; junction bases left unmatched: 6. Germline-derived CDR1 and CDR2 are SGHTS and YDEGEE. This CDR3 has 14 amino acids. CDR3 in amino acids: CASSIWTGPGELFF. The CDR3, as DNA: TGTGCCAGCAGTATATGGACAGGGCCCGGGGAGCTGTTTTTT.

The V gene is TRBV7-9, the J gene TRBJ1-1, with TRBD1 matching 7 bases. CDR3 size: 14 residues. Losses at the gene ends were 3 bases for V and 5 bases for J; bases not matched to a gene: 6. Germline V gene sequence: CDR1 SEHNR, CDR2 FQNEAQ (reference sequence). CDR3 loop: CASSFQTGVTEAFF. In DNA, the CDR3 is TGTGCCAGCAGCTTCCAAACAGGGGTTACTGAAGCTTTCTTT.

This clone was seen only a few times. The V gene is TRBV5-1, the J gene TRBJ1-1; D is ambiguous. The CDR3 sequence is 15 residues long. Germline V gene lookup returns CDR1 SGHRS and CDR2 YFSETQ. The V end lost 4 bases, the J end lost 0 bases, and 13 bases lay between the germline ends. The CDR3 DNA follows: TGCGCCAGCAGCCCTGATTCGAGGGTGAACACTGAAGCTTTCTTT. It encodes CASSPDSRVNTEAFF.

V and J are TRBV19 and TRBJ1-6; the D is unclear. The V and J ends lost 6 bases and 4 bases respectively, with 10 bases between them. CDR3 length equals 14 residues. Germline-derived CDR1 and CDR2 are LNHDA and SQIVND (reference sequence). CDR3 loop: CASRSERYNSPLHF. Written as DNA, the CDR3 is TGTGCCAGTAGGTCGGAGCGGTATAATTCACCCCTCCACTTT.

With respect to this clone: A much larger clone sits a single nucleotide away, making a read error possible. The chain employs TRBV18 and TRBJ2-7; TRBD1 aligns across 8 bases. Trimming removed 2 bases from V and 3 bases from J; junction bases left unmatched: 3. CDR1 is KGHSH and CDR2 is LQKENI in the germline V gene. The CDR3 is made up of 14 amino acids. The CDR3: CASSPETGVYEQYF. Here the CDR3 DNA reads TGTGCCAGCTCACCAGAGACAGGGGTCTACGAGCAGTACTTC.

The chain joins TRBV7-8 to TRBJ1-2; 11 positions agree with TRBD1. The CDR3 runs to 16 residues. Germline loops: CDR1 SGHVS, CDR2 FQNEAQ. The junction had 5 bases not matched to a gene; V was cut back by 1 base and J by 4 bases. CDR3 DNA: TGTGCCAGCAGCTTAGATGGGACAGGGGGGTTCTATGGCTACACCTTC. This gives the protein CASSLDGTGGFYGYTF.

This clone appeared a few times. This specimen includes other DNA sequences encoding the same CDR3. CDR3 sequence: CSVDGGRETQYF. CDR3 coding DNA: TGCAGCGTTGATGGGGGTCGCGAGACCCAGTACTTC. This rearrangement joins TRBV29-1 to TRBJ2-5; D is tentatively TRBD1 or TRBD2 (5 bases each). There are 12 residues in the CDR3. Germline V gene data show CDR1 as SQVTM and CDR2 as ANQGSEA. V lost 3 bases to trimming and J lost 5 bases, with 10 bases between them.

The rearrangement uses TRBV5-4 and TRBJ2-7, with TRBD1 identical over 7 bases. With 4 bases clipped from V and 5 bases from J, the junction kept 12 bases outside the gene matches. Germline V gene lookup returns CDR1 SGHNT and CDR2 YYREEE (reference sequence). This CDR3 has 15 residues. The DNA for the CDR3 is TGTGCCAGCAGCAAATTGACAGGGAATTCGAACGAGCAGTACTTC. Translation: CASSKLTGNSNEQYF.

CDR3 in DNA: TGTGCCAGCAGTTACAGGGGGGGCCAGCCCCAGCATTTT. Its protein is CASSYRGGQPQHF. The genes are TRBV27 and TRBJ1-5, with 8 bases matching TRBD1. CDR1 MNHEY and CDR2 SMNVEV come from the germline V gene (reference sequence). This CDR3 spans 13 amino acids. Unmatched junction bases numbered 3, after V lost 4 bases and J lost 7 bases.

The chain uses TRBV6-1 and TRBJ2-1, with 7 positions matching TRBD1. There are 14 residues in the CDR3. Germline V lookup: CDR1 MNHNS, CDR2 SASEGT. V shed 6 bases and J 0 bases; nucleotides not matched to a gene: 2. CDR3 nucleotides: TGTGCCAGCAGGTCAGGGGGCTCCTACAATGAGCAGTTCTTC. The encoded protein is CASRSGGSYNEQFF.

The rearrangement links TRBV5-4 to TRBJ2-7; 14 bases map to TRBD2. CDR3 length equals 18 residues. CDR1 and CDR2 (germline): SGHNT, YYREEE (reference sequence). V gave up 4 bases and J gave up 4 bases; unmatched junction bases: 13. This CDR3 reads CASSGGTSGSGLSYEQYF. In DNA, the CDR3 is TGTGCCAGCAGCGGGGGGACTAGCGGGAGCGGGTTGTCGTACGAGCAGTACTTC.

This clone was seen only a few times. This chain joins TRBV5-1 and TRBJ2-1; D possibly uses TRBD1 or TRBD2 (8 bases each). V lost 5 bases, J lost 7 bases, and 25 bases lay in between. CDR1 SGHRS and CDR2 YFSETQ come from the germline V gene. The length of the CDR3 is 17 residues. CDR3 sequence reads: CASSPQGAGGARNEQFF. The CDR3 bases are TGCGCCAGCAGTCCCCAGGGGGCGGGAGGCGCCCGGAATGAGCAGTTCTTC.

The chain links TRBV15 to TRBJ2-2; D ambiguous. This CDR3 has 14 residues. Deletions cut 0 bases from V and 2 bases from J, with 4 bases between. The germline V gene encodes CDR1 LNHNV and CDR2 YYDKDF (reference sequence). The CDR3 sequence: CATSRDPNTGELFF. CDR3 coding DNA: TGTGCCACCAGCAGAGATCCTAACACCGGGGAGCTGTTTTTT.

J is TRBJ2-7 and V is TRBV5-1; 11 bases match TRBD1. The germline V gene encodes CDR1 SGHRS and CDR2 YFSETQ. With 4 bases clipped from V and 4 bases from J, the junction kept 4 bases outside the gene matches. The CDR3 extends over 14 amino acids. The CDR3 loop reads CASSIGQGAYEQYF. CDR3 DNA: TGCGCCAGCAGCATCGGACAGGGGGCTTACGAGCAGTACTTC.

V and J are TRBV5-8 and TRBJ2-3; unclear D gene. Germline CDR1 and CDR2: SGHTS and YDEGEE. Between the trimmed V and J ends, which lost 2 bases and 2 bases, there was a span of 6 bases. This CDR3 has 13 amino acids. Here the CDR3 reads CASSFTDTDTQYF. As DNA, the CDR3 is TGTGCCAGCAGCTTCACGGACACAGATACGCAGTATTTT.

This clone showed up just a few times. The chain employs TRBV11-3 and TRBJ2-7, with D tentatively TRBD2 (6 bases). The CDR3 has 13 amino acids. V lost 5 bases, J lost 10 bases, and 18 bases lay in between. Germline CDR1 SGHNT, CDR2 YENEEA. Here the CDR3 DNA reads TGTGCCAGCAGCCCAACATTCTCCGGGGGACAGTACTTC. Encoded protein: CASSPTFSGGQYF.

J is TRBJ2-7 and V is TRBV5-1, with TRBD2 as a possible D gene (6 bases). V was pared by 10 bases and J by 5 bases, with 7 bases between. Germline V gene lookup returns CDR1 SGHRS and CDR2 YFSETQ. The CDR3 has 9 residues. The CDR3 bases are TGCGCCCGGGGGAACGAGCAGTACTTC. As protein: CARGNEQYF.

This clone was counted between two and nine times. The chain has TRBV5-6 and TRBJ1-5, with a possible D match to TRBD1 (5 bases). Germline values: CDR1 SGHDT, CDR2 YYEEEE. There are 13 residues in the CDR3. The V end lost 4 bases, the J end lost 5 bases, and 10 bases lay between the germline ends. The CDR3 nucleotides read TGTGCCAGCAGCCGGACACGGGATCAGCCCCAGCATTTT. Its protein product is CASSRTRDQPQHF.